This paragraph reports one T cell receptor beta chain. Its cognate antigen is unknown. The record originates from a study of shared clonotypes between healthy human individuals. Study-level findings and limits: A generally larger estimated richness was seen in naive subsets than in memory subsets.

CDR1 SGHTA and CDR2 FQGNSA come from the germline V gene. Trimming removed 3 bases from V and 5 bases from J, with 13 bases in between. The CDR3 loop spans 15 amino acids. The genomic DNA of each subset was split evenly across several immunoSEQ plates. Repertoires were generated with immunoSEQ multiplex PCR, while TCRdb's copy carries only in-frame clones and drops some. The repertoire has a few million clones, about nine tenths of them found once; the top ten carry 0.37%. The chain uses TRBV7-2 and TRBJ2-2, with a possible D match to TRBD1 (6 bases). The receptor comes from a young man in good health. Some clones in this sample may be carry-over from other donors' samples. Sequenced sample: naive CD4+ T cells from PBMCs. Subset given: CD45RA+ positively selected. The CDR3 DNA follows: TGTGCCAGCAGCTTCGCTACAGGGTTGACCGGGGAGCTGTTTTTT. As protein: CASSFATGLTGELFF.